These T cell receptor beta chains were read from a single sample in a study of T cell responses to AZD1222 COVID-19 vaccine. Assay: immunoSEQ multiplex PCR; the TCRdb copy retains only in-frame clones and omits some. The sample includes 140,000 to 150,000 clones, approximately 90% seen only once; the top ten take 3.5% to 4.5%. The specimen comprised peripheral blood, sampled 28 days after the second AZD1222 dose. These TCRs come from an adult who received the AZD1222 COVID-19 vaccine. CDR3s include the opening cysteine and the closing phenylalanine or tryptophan. A D gene is named only where the DNA matches it firmly. Clone size appears in some rows only: once, few, many, or a class for an expanded clone.

cdr3_length d_call j_call clone_size v_call cdr3_aa cdr3_nt
11 NA TRBJ1-3 NA TRBV12-3/TRBV12-4 CASSPRNTIYF TGTGCCAGCAGTCCCAGAAACACCATATATTTT
16 TRBD1 TRBJ2-1 NA TRBV6-6 CASSWLGQGDYNEQFF TGTGCCAGCAGTTGGCTAGGACAGGGTGACTACAATGAGCAGTTCTTC
15 NA TRBJ1-5 NA TRBV5-4 CASSSGTGPGQPQHF TGTGCCAGCAGCTCGGGAACAGGGCCCGGTCAGCCCCAGCATTTT
15 TRBD1 TRBJ1-4 NA TRBV7-9 CASSSSGQGYGKLFF TGTGCCAGCAGCTCATCGGGACAGGGGTACGGAAAACTGTTTTTT
11 NA TRBJ2-7 NA TRBV12-3/TRBV12-4 CASSLIYEQYF TGTGCCAGCAGCCTTATCTACGAGCAGTACTTC
13 NA TRBJ2-5 NA TRBV10-3 CAISPAKSETQYF TGTGCCATCAGTCCGGCTAAGTCGGAGACCCAGTACTTC
13 NA TRBJ1-1 NA TRBV9 CASSADWGGEAFF TGTGCCAGCAGCGCCGATTGGGGGGGTGAAGCTTTCTTT
14 TRBD2 TRBJ2-3 NA TRBV10-3 CAAGTSGSTDTQYF TGTGCTGCGGGGACTAGCGGGAGCACAGATACGCAGTATTTT
13 NA TRBJ1-4 once TRBV7-9 CASSRSGGEKLFF TGTGCCAGCAGCCGGTCGGGAGGGGAAAAACTGTTTTTT
14 TRBD1 TRBJ2-7 NA TRBV6-5 CASSRDSIVDEQYF TGTGCCAGCAGCCGGGACAGCATTGTTGACGAGCAGTACTTC
17 NA TRBJ2-2 NA TRBV10-1 CASSWQGWCLSTGELFF TGCGCCAGCAGTTGGCAGGGATGGTGTTTGAGCACCGGGGAGCTGTTTTTT
14 TRBD2 TRBJ2-7 NA TRBV2 CASEGPGLVYEQYF TGTGCCAGCGAAGGTCCGGGACTAGTCTACGAGCAGTACTTC
13 NA TRBJ1-2 NA TRBV7-3 CASSLGGTDGYTF TGTGCCAGCAGCTTAGGGGGGACTGATGGCTACACCTTC
14 NA TRBJ1-5 NA TRBV29-1 CSTSKYGHNQPQHF TGCAGCACCTCCAAGTATGGGCACAATCAGCCCCAGCATTTT
15 NA TRBJ2-7 NA TRBV28 CASSPTGSISYEQYF TGTGCCAGCAGTCCAACCGGGTCTATCTCCTACGAGCAGTACTTC
14 TRBD2 TRBJ2-5 NA TRBV10-3 CATALAGAQETQYF TGTGCCACCGCACTAGCGGGAGCTCAAGAGACCCAGTACTTC
14 NA TRBJ1-1 NA TRBV5-1 CASSPGRVNTEAFF TGCGCCAGCAGTCCTGGAAGGGTAAACACTGAAGCTTTCTTT
16 TRBD2 TRBJ2-1 NA TRBV5-1 CASSSAHLAGLNEQFF TGCGCCAGCAGTTCCGCTCACTTAGCGGGGCTCAATGAGCAGTTCTTC